These T cell receptor beta chains were read from a single sample in a study of pediatric ulcerative colitis. Sequencing was performed with immunoSEQ multiplex PCR; in TCRdb, only in-frame clones are kept and a portion is missing. In the table there are around 68,000 clones, just over 75% of which are singletons. The specimen sequenced was blood. The receptors shown here come from a boy aged 5 to 17 with moderate ulcerative colitis. Both conserved end residues are trimmed from each CDR3.

V gene	CDR3 length	J gene	CDR3 protein
TRBV5-1	12	TRBJ2-1	ASSVQQGGNEQF
TRBV27	16	TRBJ2-2	ASSLWVGGTGDTGELF
TRBV7-2	10	TRBJ1-1	ASSRRVAEAF
TRBV25-1	9	TRBJ1-4	ASSEGEKLF
TRBV5-1	10	TRBJ2-1	ASSQGYNEQF
TRBV29-1	12	TRBJ1-1	SVELTGKNTEAF
TRBV9	13	TRBJ2-5	ASSGTSGYQETQY
TRBV7-9	14	TRBJ2-2	ASSLTPSTGTGELF
TRBV30	13	TRBJ2-1	AWSSVAGGYNEQF
TRBV11-2	13	TRBJ2-1	ASSLGVSAYNEQF
TRBV9	12	TRBJ2-7	ASSVTHGGYEQY